This TCR beta chain was captured by sequencing in a study of blood T cells in healthy people across ages. The wider study: T cells yielded about one barcoded beta molecule per two cells through template switching.

The CDR3 is 13 residues long. Trimming shortened V by 7 bases and J by 6 bases, and 12 bases separated the two germline ends. A second PCR of 7 to 11 cycles used a sample-barcoded 5' primer and a J-beta primer mix. Sequencing of every sample gave 3 million or more CDR3-containing paired-end reads. One entry per CDR3 protein results from TCRdb running MiXCR on the 5' RACE reads. The table shows 700,000 or so distinct CDR3 sequences, with approximately 21% occurring only once. At least ten counts were recorded for this clonotype. The source material was blood. This chain uses TRBV12-3 or TRBV12-4 with TRBJ1-4, with no clear D. The source is a man in his 70s in good health. CDR3 DNA: TGTGCCAGCACCGGGTCCCCCGATGAAAAACTGTTTTTT. Protein: CASTGSPDEKLFF.